The TCR beta chain described here comes from a study of blood T cell repertoires in COVID-19. The table came from immunoSEQ multiplex PCR; TCRdb's copy has only in-frame clones and leaves some out. The profile shows about 230,000 clones, over 70% of them singletons. Remarks on this clone: This sample includes further DNA sequences coding for the same CDR3.

Sequenced: peripheral blood. The sequence derives from a man aged 40-49 years with acute or convalescent COVID-19.

The CDR3 DNA follows: TGTGCCAGCAGCCTTAGGGACAGGGGGAACTATGGCTACACCTTC. Translation gives CASSLRDRGNYGYTF. The chain couples TRBV5-4 to TRBJ1-2; 11 positions agree with TRBD1. CDR1 SGHNT and CDR2 YYREEE come from the germline V gene (reference sequence). V gave up 4 bases and J gave up 2 bases; unmatched junction bases: 4. This CDR3 spans 15 amino acids.